This section outlines one T cell receptor (beta chain) sequence together with its context. Repertoires were generated with immunoSEQ multiplex PCR, while TCRdb's copy carries only in-frame clones and drops some. The data hold 150,000 to 200,000 clones, with 82% observed a single time. This sample was taken from a study of blood T cell repertoires in COVID-19. Turning to the study itself: The United States, Italy and Spain supplied acute and convalescent COVID-19 samples.

Trimming removed 5 bases from V and 11 bases from J; junction bases left unmatched: 6. CDR3 length: 13 residues. This receptor was obtained from a woman in her 70s with acute or convalescent COVID-19. The sequenced material came from peripheral blood. This chain joins TRBV12-3 or TRBV12-4 and TRBJ1-6; 7 bases align to TRBD1. The CDR3 nucleotides read TGTGCCAGCAGTCGACAGGGCGGCACACCCCTCCACTTT. It is translated as CASSRQGGTPLHF.